This TCR beta chain is from a study of regulatory T cells in long-lasting Graves disease. Time point of the sample: newly diagnosed GD, antithyroid drugs for less than 3 months. PBMCs were the source of the RNA used for TCR sequencing. Assembly of TCR beta libraries relied on iRepertoire HTBI primers together with Arm-PCR of CDR3 regions. TCRdb reprocessed the multiplex PCR reads with MiXCR, giving one entry per CDR3 protein. The repertoire consists of 350,000 to 500,000 distinct CDR3 sequences, with roughly 15% occurring once and the leading ten covering 20% to 25%. The V gene lost 2 bases and the J gene lost 5 bases, with 10 bases spanning the gap. This CDR3 is built from 12 residues. Germline lookup yields CDR1 DFQATT and CDR2 SNEGSKA (reference sequence). The sample also formed part of further work on T cells in Graves' hyperthyroidism and ophthalmopathy. As that study records: HTBI primers drove first-round RT-PCR of the TCR CDR3.

This receptor was taken from a woman between 18 and 30 years old with Graves disease. Sequenced here: peripheral blood mononuclear cells (PBMCs), sampled at new diagnosis, from a patient treated with antithyroid drugs. The chain uses TRBV20-1 and TRBJ2-7, with D unresolved. This CDR3 is CSARSPTHEQYF. The CDR3 nucleotides read TGCAGTGCTAGAAGTCCGACCCACGAGCAGTACTTC.